The next 5 T cell receptor beta chains were all read from a single sample in a study of Tregs in tolerant kidney transplant recipients. TCRdb's table, derived via immunoSEQ multiplex PCR, lists solely in-frame clones and lacks some. Its table lists approximately 35,000 clones. The material sequenced was CD8+ T cells from blood, taken before the transplant. All receptors derive from a human donor who received a combined kidney and bone marrow transplant.

On this clone: Sequencing ends 3 residues short of the CDR3 end; the germline J gene provides the rest. The chain carries TRBV2 and TRBJ2-5; 13 nucleotides align to TRBD2. The CDR3 totals 15 residues. Trimming at V came to 4 bases and at J to 5 bases, leaving 4 bases not matched to a gene. Looked up from germline, CDR1 is SNHLY and CDR2 is FYNNEI. The CDR3 loop reads CASSGTSGGLETQYF. The covered CDR3 bases are TGTGCCAGCAGTGGGACTAGCGGGGGTTTGGAGACC.

As for this clone: The DNA ends 3 residues before the CDR3 does, and the rest of the CDR3 is filled in from the germline J gene. The chain carries TRBV7-6 and TRBJ2-1, with TRBD2 identical over 7 bases. With V trimmed by 2 bases and J by 7 bases, 5 bases remained unmatched. The CDR3 totals 14 residues. CDR1 SGHVS and CDR2 FNYEAQ come from the germline V gene. Incomplete CDR3 DNA: TGTGCCAGCAGCTTATCGGGACTAACGAATGAG. Amino acid sequence: CASSLSGLTNE. From start to end, the CDR3 is CASSLSGLTNEQFF. Using reference TRBV7-6 and TRBJ2-1 for the parts outside the CDR3, the full variable domain is GAGVSQSPRYKVTKRGQDVALRCDPISGHVSLYWYRQALGQGPEFLTYFNYEAQQDKSGLPNDRFSAERPEGSISTLTIQRTEQRDSAMYRCASSLSGLTNEQFFGPGTRLTVL.

Comment on this clone: The CDR3 is cut off 3 residues early in the read; its end comes from the germline J gene. V gene TRBV12-5 combines with J gene TRBJ2-1, with a possible D match to TRBD2 (5 bases). Germline V CDR1 and CDR2: LGHNT, FRNRAP. Deletions cut 7 bases from V and 4 bases from J, with 17 bases between. This CDR3 has 15 amino acids. The CDR3 DNA, read in part, is TGTGCTAGTGCCATCCCCTTACGGGGATACAATGAG. Translated, it gives CASAIPLRGYNE. The CDR3, in full, reads CASAIPLRGYNEQFF.

Of note for this clone: The missing CDR3 end, 3 residues past where the read stops, is filled in from the germline J gene. The chain combines TRBV5-1 with TRBJ2-1, with 10 bases lining up with TRBD2. J gave up 3 bases and V 4 bases, and 4 bases lay outside the gene matches. The CDR3 spans 15 residues. CDR1 and CDR2 (germline): SGHRS, YFSETQ. CDR3 protein: CASSATSGDYNEQFF. CDR3 bases read: TGCGCCAGCAGCGCCACTAGCGGGGACTACAATGAG.

Remarks on this clone: The CDR3 end is not reached by the read, which stops 3 residues before it; the germline J gene fills it in. V and J are TRBV18 and TRBJ2-5; 8 bases line up with TRBD1. CDR3 length: 18 amino acids. Trimming took 1 base from V and 3 from J; bases not matched to a gene: 13. In germline, CDR1 is KGHSH, CDR2 LQKENI. The CDR3 loop is CASSPLQPRTGREETQYF. CDR3 DNA (partial): TGTGCCAGCTCACCACTGCAACCTAGGACAGGGAGAGAAGAGACC.